Each of the 27 T cell receptor beta chains below was sequenced from the same sample in a study of blood T cell repertoires in COVID-19. Method: immunoSEQ multiplex PCR; TCRdb's copy keeps in-frame clones and lacks some. The sample yields a few hundred thousand clones, 70% to 85% seen once. The sample consisted of peripheral blood. These receptors came from a man aged 40-49 years who had recovered from COVID-19.

Details on this clone: At the DNA level, this CDR3 is encoded by other sequences in the same sample as well. The chain links TRBV3-1 (or the pseudogene TRBV3-2) to TRBJ2-3; possibly TRBD2 for D (6 bases). CDR3 length equals 14 residues. Trimming cost V 3 bases and J 4 bases, with 11 bases left between them. Germline V CDR1 and CDR2: LGHDT, YNNKEL (reference sequence). CDR3 bases: TGTGCCAGCAGCCAGCGGGAAGGGGCAGATACGCAGTATTTT. Protein sequence: CASSQREGADTQYF.

V and J are TRBV2 and TRBJ1-4; D gene uncertain. Between the trimmed V and J ends, which lost 6 bases and 2 bases, there was a span of 13 bases. CDR1 and CDR2 from the germline V gene are SNHLY and FYNNEI. This CDR3 region has 15 residues. CDR3 bases: TGTGCCAGCAGGGCCGGGTGGTCCACTAATGAAAAACTGTTTTTT. Translated: CASRAGWSTNEKLFF.

V and J are TRBV11-2 and TRBJ1-4; D unresolved. CDR1 is SGHAT, CDR2 FQNNGV, per germline. The CDR3 is 14 amino acids. The germline V and J ends were trimmed by 3 bases and 2 bases, with 7 bases remaining between them. CDR3 coding DNA: TGTGCCAGCAGCTTGGCTCCGACTAATGAAAAACTGTTTTTT. Its protein is CASSLAPTNEKLFF.

The V gene is TRBV12-3 or TRBV12-4, the J gene TRBJ1-1; D is unclear. CDR3 length: 12 residues. V was clipped by 5 bases and J by 8 bases, with 12 bases between them. This CDR3 reads CASSERSLEAFF. Written as DNA, the CDR3 is TGTGCCAGCAGTGAGAGATCCCTGGAAGCTTTCTTT.

The chain joins TRBV4-3 to TRBJ1-2; D is perhaps TRBD1 (6 bases). Germline V gene lookup returns CDR1 LGHNA and CDR2 YSLEER. V was shortened by 4 bases and J by 3 bases, with 21 bases between the two germline ends. This CDR3 has 17 amino acids. CDR3 protein: CASSPQAPQGLDYGYTF. The CDR3 region has the DNA TGCGCCAGCAGCCCCCAAGCACCTCAGGGGCTCGACTATGGCTACACCTTC.

CDR3 sequence: CASRGNRGLLYEQYF. In DNA form, the CDR3 reads TGTGCCAGCAGGGGGAACAGGGGGCTTCTATACGAGCAGTACTTC. This sequence joins TRBV11-2 and TRBJ2-7; 9 bases are shared with TRBD1. CDR1 and CDR2 (germline): SGHAT, FQNNGV. The CDR3 runs to 15 residues. V shed 6 bases and J 4 bases; nucleotides not matched to a gene: 10.

This clone was recorded only once. For the CDR3, the DNA is TGCGCCAGCAGAAGGACAGGGCAGGGCTACGAGCAGTACTTC. Translated: CASRRTGQGYEQYF. The rearrangement links TRBV5-1 to TRBJ2-7; 8 bases fit TRBD1. J was trimmed by 3 bases and V by 5 bases; bases with no gene match: 7. Germline values: CDR1 SGHRS, CDR2 YFSETQ. This CDR3 is 14 amino acids long.

This sequence joins TRBV12-3 or TRBV12-4 and TRBJ2-2; 7 bases are shared with TRBD2. The CDR3 is 13 residues long. J gave up 5 bases and V 4 bases, and 1 base lay outside the gene matches. CDR3 in amino acids: CASSWGLTGELFF. DNA of the CDR3: TGTGCCAGCAGTTGGGGACTAACCGGGGAGCTGTTTTTT.

The table lists this clone with a count of one. The chain carries TRBV10-3 and TRBJ2-2, with a possible D match to TRBD1 (6 bases). The length of the CDR3 is 13 residues. Germline assignment: CDR1 ENHRY and CDR2 SYGVKD. Trimming stripped 6 bases from V and 6 bases from J, with 11 bases between. The CDR3 is CAISRDNPGELFF. For the CDR3, the DNA is TGTGCCATCAGCCGGGACAACCCCGGGGAGCTGTTTTTT.

The V gene is TRBV6-2 or TRBV6-3, the J gene TRBJ2-7; D remains ambiguous. The CDR3 contains 14 residues. With 2 bases removed from V and 2 bases from J, the gap between germline ends came to 10 bases. Per germline, CDR1 MNHEY and CDR2 SVGEGT. CDR3 in amino acids: CASSYTGEAYEQYF. The CDR3 DNA reads as TGTGCCAGCAGTTACACCGGAGAAGCCTACGAGCAGTACTTC.

This clone showed up just a few times. This chain uses TRBV7-9 with TRBJ1-2; 8 bases align to TRBD1. Per germline, CDR1 SEHNR and CDR2 FQNEAQ (reference sequence). The CDR3 covers 17 residues. Unmatched junction bases numbered 10, after V lost 3 bases and J lost 1 base. The CDR3 coding sequence is TGTGCCAGCAGCTTCCGTCGGACAGGGATGGGTAACTATGGCTACACCTTC. Protein sequence: CASSFRRTGMGNYGYTF.

J is TRBJ2-5 and V is TRBV18; 7 bases are a match to TRBD1. Germline-derived CDR1 and CDR2 are KGHSH and LQKENI. The trim removed 0 bases at V and 2 bases at J, leaving 3 bases unmatched. The CDR3 is 15 amino acids. CDR3 amino acids: CASSPPGTVQETQYF. The CDR3 DNA sequence: TGTGCCAGCTCACCACCGGGGACAGTTCAAGAGACCCAGTACTTC.

This clone was seen a single time. The V and J genes are TRBV7-2 and TRBJ2-7; a weak D match, TRBD1 (5 bases). The CDR3 length is 14 residues. CDR1 and CDR2 from the germline V gene are SGHTA and FQGNSA. Trimming shortened V by 2 bases and J by 0 bases, and 8 bases separated the two germline ends. CDR3 sequence: CASSLSGLSYEQYF. DNA of the CDR3: TGTGCCAGCAGCTTATCAGGGCTCTCCTACGAGCAGTACTTC. Supplemented by reference TRBV7-2 and TRBJ2-7, the full variable domain reads GAGVSQSPSNKVTEKGKDVELRCDPISGHTALYWYRQSLGQGLEFLIYFQGNSAPDKSGLPSDRFSAERTGGSVSTLTIQRTQQEDSAVYLCASSLSGLSYEQYFGPGTRLTVT.

This clone was seen just once. The sample has other DNA sequences that encode this CDR3 too. The chain combines TRBV24-1 with TRBJ1-5; D ambiguous. Trimming cost V 2 bases and J 2 bases, with 6 bases left between them. Germline-derived CDR1 and CDR2 are KGHDR and SFDVKD. The CDR3 consists of 14 residues. The CDR3 coding sequence is TGTGCCACCAGTGATTCCGGGGGCAATCAGCCCCAGCATTTT. It encodes CATSDSGGNQPQHF.

V and J are TRBV5-4 and TRBJ1-1; D call uncertain. The length of the CDR3 is 14 residues. Trimming took off 2 bases at V and 0 bases at J, with 8 bases between the two ends. Germline values: CDR1 SGHNT, CDR2 YYREEE (reference sequence). CDR3 DNA sequence: TGTGCCAGCAGCTTTGGTCAGATGAACACTGAAGCTTTCTTT. It specifies CASSFGQMNTEAFF. Complete variable domain (other parts from reference TRBV5-4 and TRBJ1-1): ETGVTQSPTHLIKTRGQQVTLRCSSQSGHNTVSWYQQALGQGPQFIFQYYREEENGRGNFPPRFSGLQFPNYSSELNVNALELDDSALYLCASSFGQMNTEAFFGQGTRLTVV.

The chain is built from TRBV9 and TRBJ2-7; 8 bases are a match to TRBD1. Germline trimming cut 0 bases from V and 1 base from J; bases unmatched to any gene: 6. The CDR3 totals 16 residues. From germline, CDR1 is SGDLS and CDR2 YYNGEE. This CDR3 reads CASSVGGQGMSYEQYF. CDR3 bases: TGTGCCAGCAGCGTAGGAGGACAGGGAATGTCCTACGAGCAGTACTTC.

This clone has more than one count but fewer than ten. The chain joins TRBV9 to TRBJ1-3; a weak D match, TRBD1 (6 bases). The V gene lost 0 bases and the J gene lost 2 bases, with 21 bases spanning the gap. Germline CDR1 and CDR2: SGDLS and YYNGEE. The CDR3 contains 19 residues. CDR3 DNA: TGTGCCAGCAGCGTAGAGGGGGTGCTGGGCCCCGGGGCTGGAAACACCATATATTTT. This translates into CASSVEGVLGPGAGNTIYF.

This chain joins TRBV7-8 and TRBJ1-1, with 9 positions matching TRBD1. V lost 5 bases and J lost 6; bases outside the gene matches: 7. Per germline, CDR1 SGHVS and CDR2 FQNEAQ. The CDR3 runs to 14 residues. The CDR3 reads CASSLRDRVSEAFF. The CDR3 DNA is TGTGCCAGCAGCCTCCGGGACAGGGTGTCTGAAGCTTTCTTT.

V usage is TRBV6-5 and J usage is TRBJ2-5; weak D call: TRBD1 (6 bases). V lost 8 bases and J lost 7, with 14 bases in between. Germline CDR1 is MNHEY and CDR2 is SVGAGI. The CDR3 is made up of 12 amino acids. CDR3: CASGPGERTQYF. CDR3 bases: TGTGCCAGCGGACCAGGGGAGCGGACCCAGTACTTC.

This sequence joins TRBV6-5 and TRBJ2-7; TRBD1 matches 9 bases. Germline CDR1 is MNHEY and CDR2 is SVGAGI. V gave up 8 bases and J gave up 5 bases; unmatched junction bases: 1. This CDR3 has 11 residues. The CDR3 sequence: CASRDRDEQYF. The CDR3 DNA sequence: TGTGCCAGCCGGGACAGGGACGAGCAGTACTTC.

CDR3 sequence: CASSLRGNFYGYTF. Written as DNA, the CDR3 is TGTGCCAGCAGTTTACGGGGAAACTTCTATGGCTACACCTTC. The chain employs TRBV27 and TRBJ1-2, with D uncertain. CDR3 length equals 14 residues. V lost 2 bases, J lost 4 bases, and 11 bases lay in between. CDR1 is MNHEY, CDR2 SMNVEV, per germline (reference sequence).

This clone has just a few counts. The chain couples TRBV11-2 to TRBJ2-7, with 9 bases matching TRBD1. The CDR3 totals 16 residues. The germline V gene encodes CDR1 SGHAT and CDR2 FQNNGV. V gave up 2 bases and J gave up 4 bases; unmatched junction bases: 9. The CDR3 region is CASSLLTGGGLYEQYF. The CDR3 nucleotides read TGTGCCAGCAGCTTACTTACAGGGGGCGGGTTGTACGAGCAGTACTTC.

The chain employs TRBV7-9 and TRBJ2-1; tentative D call: TRBD2 (6 bases). The CDR3 covers 15 residues. Germline V gives CDR1 SEHNR, CDR2 FQNEAQ (reference sequence). The V end lost 1 base, the J end lost 5 bases, and 12 bases lay between the germline ends. CDR3 protein: CASSLGGGINNEQFF. The CDR3 nucleotides are TGTGCCAGCAGCTTAGGCGGCGGGATCAACAATGAGCAGTTCTTC.

The chain couples TRBV27 to TRBJ2-2, with 9 bases aligning to TRBD1. The CDR3 covers 17 residues. The J segment lost 3 bases and the V segment lost 4 bases, leaving 9 bases of the junction unmatched. Per the germline V gene, CDR1 is MNHEY and CDR2 is SMNVEV (reference sequence). DNA of the CDR3: TGTGCCAGCAGTTCTACCTCCGGGACAGGGTACACCGGGGAGCTGTTTTTT. Its translation is CASSSTSGTGYTGELFF.

The chain combines TRBV7-2 with TRBJ2-3; D is uncertain. The CDR3 loop spans 13 amino acids. Germline V gives CDR1 SGHTA, CDR2 FQGNSA. V lost 7 bases, J lost 5 bases, and 13 bases lay in between. The chain's CDR3 is CASTPGTRDTQYF. CDR3 in DNA: TGTGCCAGCACCCCGGGTACTCGAGATACGCAGTATTTT. Full variable domain (remainder filled in from reference TRBV7-2 and TRBJ2-3): GAGVSQSPSNKVTEKGKDVELRCDPISGHTALYWYRQSLGQGLEFLIYFQGNSAPDKSGLPSDRFSAERTGGSVSTLTIQRTQQEDSAVYLCASTPGTRDTQYFGPGTRLTVL.

The genes are TRBV18 and TRBJ1-2; TRBD1 matches 9 bases. From germline, CDR1 is KGHSH and CDR2 LQKENI. The CDR3 has 15 amino acids. With 3 bases clipped from V and 4 bases from J, the junction kept 6 bases outside the gene matches. CDR3 residues: CASSPSGQGIYGYTF. The CDR3 bases are TGTGCCAGCTCACCCTCCGGACAGGGGATCTATGGCTACACCTTC.

This sequence joins TRBV3-1 (or the pseudogene TRBV3-2) and TRBJ2-3; 9 bases are shared with TRBD2. The CDR3 spans 18 residues. The trim removed 1 base at V and 6 bases at J, leaving 14 bases unmatched. Germline V lookup: CDR1 LGHDT, CDR2 YNNKEL (reference sequence). CDR3 in DNA: TGTGCCAGCAGCCAAGGTTTAGGTTTCAGCGGGGGGTCGGATACGCAGTATTTT. Amino acid sequence: CASSQGLGFSGGSDTQYF.